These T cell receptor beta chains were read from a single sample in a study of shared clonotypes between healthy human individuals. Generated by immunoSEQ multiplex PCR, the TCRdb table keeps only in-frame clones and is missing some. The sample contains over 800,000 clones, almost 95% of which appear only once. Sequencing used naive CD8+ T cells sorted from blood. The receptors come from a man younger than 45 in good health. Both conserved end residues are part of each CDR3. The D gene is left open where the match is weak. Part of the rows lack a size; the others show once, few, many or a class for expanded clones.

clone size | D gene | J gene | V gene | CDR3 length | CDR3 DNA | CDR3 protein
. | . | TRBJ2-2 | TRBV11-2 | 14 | TGTGCCAGCAGCTTAGTAGGGGGAATGGTGGAGCTGTTTTTT | CASSLVGGMVELFF
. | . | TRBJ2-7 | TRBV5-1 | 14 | TGCGCCAGCAGCTTGGAGGGGGGTAGGTACGAGCAGTACTTC | CASSLEGGRYEQYF
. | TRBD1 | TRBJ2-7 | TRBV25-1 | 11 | TGTGCCTTCGACAGGGCCTACGAGCAGTACTTC | CAFDRAYEQYF
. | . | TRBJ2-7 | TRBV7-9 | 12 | TGTGCCAGCAGCTTAGGGGGGGCCGAGCAGTACTTC | CASSLGGAEQYF
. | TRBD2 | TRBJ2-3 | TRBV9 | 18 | TGTGCCAGCAGCGTAGAAGGCTGGGGACTAGCGGCCACAGATACGCAGTATTTT | CASSVEGWGLAATDTQYF
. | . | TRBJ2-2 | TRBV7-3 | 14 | TGTGCCAGCAGCTTGGAGGTGAACACCGGGGAGCTGTTTTTT | CASSLEVNTGELFF
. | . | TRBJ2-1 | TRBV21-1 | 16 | TGTGCCAGCAAACTGCCGGGACAGGATAATAGGAATGAGCAGTTCTTC | CASKLPGQDNRNEQFF
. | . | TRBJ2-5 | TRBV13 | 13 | TGTGCCAGCAGCTTAACCCCCCAAGAGACCCAGTACTTC | CASSLTPQETQYF
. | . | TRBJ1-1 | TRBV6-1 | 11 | TGTGCCAGCAGTGTACCCTATCCAGCTTTCTTT | CASSVPYPAFF
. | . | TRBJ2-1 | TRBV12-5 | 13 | TGTGCTAGTGGCCACGGGACTTACAATGAGCAGTTCTTC | CASGHGTYNEQFF
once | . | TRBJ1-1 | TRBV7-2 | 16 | TGTGCCAGCAGCCTCAGGGGACATTCATCGAACACTGAAGCTTTCTTT | CASSLRGHSSNTEAFF
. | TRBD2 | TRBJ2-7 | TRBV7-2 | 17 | TGTGCCAGCAGCCCCCACCCTCGGACTAGCGGGTACTACGAGCAGTACTTC | CASSPHPRTSGYYEQYF
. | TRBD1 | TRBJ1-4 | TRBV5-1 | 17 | TGCGCCAGCAGCTTGCTGGGACAGACACCAACTAATGAAAAACTGTTTTTT | CASSLLGQTPTNEKLFF
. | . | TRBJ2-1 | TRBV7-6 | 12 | TGTGCCAGCAGCCACCGATACAATGAGCAGTTCTTC | CASSHRYNEQFF
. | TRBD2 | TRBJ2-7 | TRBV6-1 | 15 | TGTGCCAGCAGACTAGCGGGAGAAGTCTCCTACGAGCAGTACTTC | CASRLAGEVSYEQYF
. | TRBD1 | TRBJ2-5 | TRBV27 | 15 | TGTGCCAGCAGTTCGAGGGGGCCATTCGAGGAGACCCAGTACTTC | CASSSRGPFEETQYF
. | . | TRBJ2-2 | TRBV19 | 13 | TGTGCCACAAGGCGGGGTTATCCCGGGGAGCTGTTTTTT | CATRRGYPGELFF
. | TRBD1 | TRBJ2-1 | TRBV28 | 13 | TGTGCCAGTTTGGGACAGAACTACAATGAGCAGTTCTTC | CASLGQNYNEQFF